This T cell receptor beta chain stems from a study of shared clonotypes between healthy human individuals. Study-wide results and limits: Measured sharing among donors was expected to vary with sequencing depth.

A remark on this clone: Its antigen is currently unknown.

TCRdb keeps only in-frame clones here, not all; method: immunoSEQ multiplex PCR. The sample holds about 2 million clones, 95% seen once. Germline V gene sequence: CDR1 SGHTA, CDR2 FQGTGA. With 5 bases clipped from V and 1 base from J, the junction kept 4 bases outside the gene matches. This CDR3 is 15 amino acids long. The sequence derives from a man aged 18 to 35 in good health. The chain recombines TRBV7-3 with TRBJ2-1; TRBD2 matches at 8 bases. The sequenced material came from naive CD4+ T cells sorted from blood. As for subset: CD45RA+ positively selected. In nucleotides, the CDR3 is TGTGCCAGCAGCCCCTCTAGCGGGTCCTACAATGAGCAGTTCTTC. Translation: CASSPSSGSYNEQFF.